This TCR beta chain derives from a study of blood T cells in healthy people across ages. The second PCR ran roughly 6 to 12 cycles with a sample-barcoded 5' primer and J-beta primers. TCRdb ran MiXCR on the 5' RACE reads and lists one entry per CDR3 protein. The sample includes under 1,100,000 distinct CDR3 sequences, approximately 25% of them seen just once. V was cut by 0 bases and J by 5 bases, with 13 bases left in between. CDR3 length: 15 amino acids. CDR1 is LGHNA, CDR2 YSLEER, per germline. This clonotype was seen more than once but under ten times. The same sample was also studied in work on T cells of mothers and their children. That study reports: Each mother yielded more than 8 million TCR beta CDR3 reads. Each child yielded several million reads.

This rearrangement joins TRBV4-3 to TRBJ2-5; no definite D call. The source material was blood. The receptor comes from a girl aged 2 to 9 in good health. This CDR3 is CASSQDRVGLETQYF. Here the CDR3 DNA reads TGCGCCAGCAGCCAAGATCGAGTAGGGTTGGAGACCCAGTACTTC.